This TCR beta chain appears in the sequencing data of a study of blood T cells in healthy people across ages (dated by TCRdb to the mid-2010s). With regard to the full study: In model experiments, roughly one uniquely barcoded TCR beta cDNA molecule per two T cells was captured by template switching. Using deep sequencing normalized with unique cDNA molecular identifiers, the study measured how TCR beta repertoire diversity changes with age. For two donors (one aged 18 to 29 and one aged 80 or older), the study analyzed two additional independent replicas of 1 million unique cDNA reads from the same blood draw. The donors were split into four age groups: young (average around 15 years), middle-aged (more than 35), aged (roughly 68) and long-lived (82).

A note on this clonotype: The antigen this receptor binds is unknown. No base qualities exist here, and no much larger clone lies one base off it.

Broad study findings and their caveats: Estimates of total diversity from one million sequenced T cells were regarded as lower bounds and underestimates. Observed TCR beta diversity per million T cells fell roughly linearly with age, and a significant reduction was already apparent by age around 39. Because donor CMV infection status was unknown, age-related changes in expanded clonotypes were potentially confounded. The percentage of naive T cells measured by flow cytometry correlated strongly with observed TCR beta diversity. Compared with the aged group, the long-lived group had more naive CD4+ T cells, fewer expanded clones and increased TCR diversity, suggesting age selection. Bulk unsorted PBMC profiling prevented conclusive comparison of naive and antigen-experienced compartments.

Donors were 35 to 40 systemically healthy Caucasian individuals from Russia aged roughly 6 to 90 years. Approximately 10 milliliters of peripheral blood were collected from each donor into EDTA-treated Vacutainer tubes. Ficoll-Paque density-gradient centrifugation was used to isolate PBMCs, with at least 7 million per sample. Total RNA, at least 6 micrograms per sample, was extracted from PBMCs with Trizol reagent. Naive CD45RAhigh/CD27high T cell percentages were measured by flow cytometry on a PBMC aliquot from every donor. To prepare the library, 5' RACE was applied. The data were produced on an Illumina HiSeq 2500. A second PCR of roughly 7 to 12 cycles was run with a J-beta primer mix and a sample-barcoded 5' primer. Each TCR beta cDNA molecule received a unique molecular identifier from a template-switch 5' adaptor carrying 12 random nucleotides. Each sample yielded at least 2.5 million CDR3-containing paired-end reads. First-strand cDNA synthesis was performed from all RNA using the Mint cDNA synthesis kit, with priming by a TRBC-specific oligonucleotide. Following uracil-DNA glycosylase treatment, all cDNA underwent a first 18-cycle PCR with the universal primers M1SS and BC2_uni_R. Per the authors' processing: For normalization, 1 million high-quality reads were randomly selected from each sample, with every read carrying a distinct molecular identifier. Instead of being binned into consensus sequences, reads with shared molecular identifiers were discarded. MiTCR, set to a Q25 quality threshold and the strictest error-elimination algorithm, was used for CDR3 identification, clonotype clustering and error correction. A nonparametric unseen species model with Euler transformation was used to estimate a lower bound on total TCR beta diversity. TCRdb cleaned the public reads at Q25 with fastp, built clones with MiXCR and kept in-frame beta chains. One record per CDR3 amino acid sequence lists the most common genes and DNA. The V and J calls shown here were made by TCRdb, not taken from the authors' results. Recorded for this sample are hundreds of thousands of distinct CDR3 sequences; about 25% of them occurred a single time. Together, the top ten hold 9% to 9.5% of the sample.

These sequences were also reported in another study, on T cells of mothers and their children. The second study's paper adds: Nine systemically healthy Caucasian individuals served as donors, namely three mothers together with their six children. cDNA synthesis consumed the entire amount of extracted RNA, loaded at around 1.5 ug RNA in each 15 ul reaction. In the second PCR, the M1S primer introduced both the sample barcodes and 2-4 random nucleotides. Over 9 million TCR beta CDR3 reads came from each mother, compared with some 3 million reads from each child. Thymic selection shapes the output of TCR recombination in a similar way in related and unrelated pairs, and inherited differences have a minor effect. Related mother-child pairs always showed normalized repertoire overlap that was slightly higher than in unrelated mother-child pairs, though the difference was never significant. Persistent microchimeric T cell clones were not detected, at a sensitivity of around 99 clones per million clonotypes. To look for features that set related mother-child pairs apart from unrelated individuals, the researchers ran deep NGS to compare the TCR beta repertoires of mothers and children. The mean age was roughly 40 +/- 4 years for the mothers and 11 +/- 4 years for the children. After adapters were ligated using NEBNext reagents, the libraries underwent 100+100 nt paired-end sequencing on an Illumina HiSeq 2000. To prevent cross-contamination, the mother and child libraries were prepared a month apart and were sequenced in separate runs. For each donor, somewhere between roughly 500,000 and 2,100,000 distinct TCR beta clonotypes were identified. Naive TCR beta clonotypes were estimated from low-frequency clonotypes matched to each donor's FACS-determined naive share, without sorting.

Sequencing input: blood. The receptor comes from a boy aged 10-17 years in good health.

Read as DNA, the sequence is TGTGCCAGCAGTTCTTATAGACAGGGGACCTACGAGCAGTACTTC. Translated, it reads CASSSYRQGTYEQYF. The V gene is TRBV28 and the J gene is TRBJ2-5, and TRBD1 aligns with 8 junction nucleotides. The end of the DNA aligns better with TRBJ2-7, so the J call may be wrong. CDR1 and CDR2, per the germline V gene, are MDHEN and SYDVKM. CDR3 length: 15 amino acids, cysteine to phenylalanine. Only the CDR3 DNA stays, 45 bases, in frame from base 1.